This TCR beta chain was sequenced for a study of blood T cell repertoires in COVID-19. Study in general: T cells, B-cell-depleted T cells, or PBMCs provided the cDNA or gDNA that served as material.

As handled by the study authors: Reference gene primer amplification in the assay estimated nucleated cell counts. Only in-frame clones appear in the TCRdb table, and some are missing; sequencing was by immunoSEQ multiplex PCR. V and J calls and clone size are as listed in that table; D and trimming were resolved from the DNA. The sample comprises under 150,000 clones, around 80% of which are singletons, and around two fifths rests with the top ten. The CDR3 sequence is 15 residues long. Trimming took 6 bases from V and 0 from J, leaving 14 bases between them. Looked up from germline, CDR1 is MDHEN and CDR2 is SYDVKM.

V usage is TRBV28 and J usage is TRBJ1-1; D possibly corresponds to TRBD1 (6 bases). The sequencing sample was made of peripheral blood. This sequence originates from a human donor in a cohort sampled during active COVID-19. The CDR3 DNA is TGTGCCAGCAGCCCTTCCGACAGGATGAACACTGAAGCTTTCTTT. It codes for CASSPSDRMNTEAFF.